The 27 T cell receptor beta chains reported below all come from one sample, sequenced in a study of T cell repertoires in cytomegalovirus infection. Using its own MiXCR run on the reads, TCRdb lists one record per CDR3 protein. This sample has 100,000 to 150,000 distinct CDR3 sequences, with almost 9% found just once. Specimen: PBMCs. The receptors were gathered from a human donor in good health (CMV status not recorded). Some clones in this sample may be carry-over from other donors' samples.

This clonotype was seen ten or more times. CDR3 DNA: TGTGCCAGCAGTCCCGACAGGGCGGGCGAGACCCAGTACTTC. Its translation is CASSPDRAGETQYF. V is TRBV12-3 or TRBV12-4 and J is TRBJ2-5; the match to TRBD1 covers 7 bases. V lost 5 bases, J lost 5 bases, and 8 bases stayed unmatched. The CDR3 spans 14 residues.

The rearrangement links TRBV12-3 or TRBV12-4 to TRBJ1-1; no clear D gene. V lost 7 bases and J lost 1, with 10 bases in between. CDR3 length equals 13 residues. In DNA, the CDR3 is TGTGCCAGCACCCCATGGGGGAACACTGAAGCTTTCTTT. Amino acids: CASTPWGNTEAFF.

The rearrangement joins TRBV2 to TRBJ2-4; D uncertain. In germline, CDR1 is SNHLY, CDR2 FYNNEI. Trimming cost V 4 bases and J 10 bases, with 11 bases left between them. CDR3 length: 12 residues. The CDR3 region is CASSVLGGIQYF. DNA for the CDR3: TGTGCCAGCAGTGTACTGGGTGGGATTCAGTACTTC.

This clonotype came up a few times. Here the CDR3 DNA reads TGTGCCAGCAGCCGCGCACGGACTAGCGGTGCGACCTACGAGCAGTACTTC. Encoded protein: CASSRARTSGATYEQYF. This chain links TRBV3-1 with TRBJ2-7, with TRBD2 matching 10 bases. The trim removed 4 bases at V and 2 bases at J, leaving 11 bases unmatched. The CDR3 sequence is 17 residues long. Per the germline V gene, CDR1 is LGHDT and CDR2 is YNNKEL (reference sequence).

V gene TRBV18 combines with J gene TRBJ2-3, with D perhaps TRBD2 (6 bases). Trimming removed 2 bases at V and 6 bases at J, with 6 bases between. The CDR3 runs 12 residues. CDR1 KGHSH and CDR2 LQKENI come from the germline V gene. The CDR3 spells CASSPAGDTQYF. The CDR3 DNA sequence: TGTGCCAGCTCACCAGCGGGGGATACGCAGTATTTT.

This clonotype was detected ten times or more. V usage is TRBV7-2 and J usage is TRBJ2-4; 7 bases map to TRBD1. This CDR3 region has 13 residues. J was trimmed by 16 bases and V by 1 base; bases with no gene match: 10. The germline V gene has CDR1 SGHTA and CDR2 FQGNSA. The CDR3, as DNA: TGTGCCAGCAGCTTAGAGGGGGCGATGGCTCGATACTTC. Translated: CASSLEGAMARYF. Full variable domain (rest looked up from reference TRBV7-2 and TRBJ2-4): GAGVSQSPSNKVTEKGKDVELRCDPISGHTALYWYRQSLGQGLEFLIYFQGNSAPDKSGLPSDRFSAERTGGSVSTLTIQRTQQEDSAVYLCASSLEGAMARYFGAGTRLSVL.

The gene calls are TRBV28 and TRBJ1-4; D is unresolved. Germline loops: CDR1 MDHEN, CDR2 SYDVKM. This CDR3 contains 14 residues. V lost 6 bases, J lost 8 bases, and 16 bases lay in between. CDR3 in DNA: TGTGCCAGCAGCGCCGATTTAGGGCGGGAAAAACTGTTTTTT. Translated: CASSADLGREKLFF.

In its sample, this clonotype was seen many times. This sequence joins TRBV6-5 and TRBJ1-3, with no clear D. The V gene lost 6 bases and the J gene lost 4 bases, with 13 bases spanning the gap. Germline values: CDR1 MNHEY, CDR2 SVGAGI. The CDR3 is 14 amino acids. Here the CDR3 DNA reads TGTGCCAGCAGCCGAATTACGGGGGGAAACACCATATATTTT. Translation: CASSRITGGNTIYF.

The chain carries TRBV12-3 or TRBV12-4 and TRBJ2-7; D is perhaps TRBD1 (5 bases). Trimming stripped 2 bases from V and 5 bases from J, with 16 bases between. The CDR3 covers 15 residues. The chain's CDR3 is CASSLKQGVAHEQYF. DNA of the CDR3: TGTGCCAGCAGTTTAAAGCAGGGTGTCGCGCACGAGCAGTACTTC.

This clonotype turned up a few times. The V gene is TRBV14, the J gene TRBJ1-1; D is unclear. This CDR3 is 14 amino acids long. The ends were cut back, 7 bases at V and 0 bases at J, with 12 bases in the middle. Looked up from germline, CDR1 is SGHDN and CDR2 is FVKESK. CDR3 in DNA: TGTGCCAGCACAAGAGAGCTCATGAACACTGAAGCTTTCTTT. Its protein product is CASTRELMNTEAFF. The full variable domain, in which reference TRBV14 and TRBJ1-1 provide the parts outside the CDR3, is EAGVTQFPSHSVIEKGQTVTLRCDPISGHDNLYWYRRVMGKEIKFLLHFVKESKQDESGMPNNRFLAERTGGTYSTLKVQPAELEDSGVYFCASTRELMNTEAFFGQGTRLTVV.

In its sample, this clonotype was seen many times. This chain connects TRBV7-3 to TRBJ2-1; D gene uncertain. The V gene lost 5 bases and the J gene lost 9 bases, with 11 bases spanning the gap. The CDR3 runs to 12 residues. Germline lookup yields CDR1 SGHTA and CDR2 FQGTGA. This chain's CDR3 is CASSLNPGEQFF. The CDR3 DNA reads TGTGCCAGCAGCCTCAACCCCGGTGAGCAGTTCTTC. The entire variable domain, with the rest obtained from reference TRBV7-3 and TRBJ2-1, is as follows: GAGVSQTPSNKVTEKGKYVELRCDPISGHTALYWYRQSLGQGPEFLIYFQGTGAADDSGLPNDRFFAVRPEGSVSTLKIQRTERGDSAVYLCASSLNPGEQFFGPGTRLTVL.

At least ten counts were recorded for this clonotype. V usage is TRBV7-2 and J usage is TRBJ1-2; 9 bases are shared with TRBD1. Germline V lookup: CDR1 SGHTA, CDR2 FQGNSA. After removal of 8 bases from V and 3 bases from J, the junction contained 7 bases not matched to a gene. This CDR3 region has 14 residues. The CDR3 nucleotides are TGTGCCAGCCTAACAGGGGGCAAGGACTATGGCTACACCTTC. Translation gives CASLTGGKDYGYTF.

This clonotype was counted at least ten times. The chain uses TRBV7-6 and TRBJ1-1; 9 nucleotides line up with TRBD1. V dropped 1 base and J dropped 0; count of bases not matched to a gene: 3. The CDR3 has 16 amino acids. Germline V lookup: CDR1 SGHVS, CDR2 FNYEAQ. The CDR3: CASSLGTGAMNTEAFF. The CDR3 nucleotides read TGTGCCAGCAGCTTAGGGACAGGGGCAATGAACACTGAAGCTTTCTTT. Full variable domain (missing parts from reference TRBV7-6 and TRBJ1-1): GAGVSQSPRYKVTKRGQDVALRCDPISGHVSLYWYRQALGQGPEFLTYFNYEAQQDKSGLPNDRFSAERPEGSISTLTIQRTEQRDSAMYRCASSLGTGAMNTEAFFGQGTRLTVV.

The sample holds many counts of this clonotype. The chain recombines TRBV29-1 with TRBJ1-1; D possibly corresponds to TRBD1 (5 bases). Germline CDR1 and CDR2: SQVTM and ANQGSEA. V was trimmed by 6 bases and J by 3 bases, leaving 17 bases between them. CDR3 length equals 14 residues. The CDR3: CSVAFQGGYTEAFF. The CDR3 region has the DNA TGCAGCGTGGCGTTCCAGGGCGGCTACACTGAAGCTTTCTTT.

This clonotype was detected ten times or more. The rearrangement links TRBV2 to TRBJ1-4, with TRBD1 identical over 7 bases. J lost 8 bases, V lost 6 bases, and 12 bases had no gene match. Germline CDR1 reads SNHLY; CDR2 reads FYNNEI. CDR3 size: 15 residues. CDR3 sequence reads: CASSEPQGVTEKLFF. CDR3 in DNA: TGTGCCAGCAGCGAGCCGCAGGGGGTTACGGAAAAACTGTTTTTT.

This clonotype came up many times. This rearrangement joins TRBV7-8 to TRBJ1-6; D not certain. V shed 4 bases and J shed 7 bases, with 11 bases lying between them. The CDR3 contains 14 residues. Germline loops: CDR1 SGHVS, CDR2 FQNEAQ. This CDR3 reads CASSSGPSNSPLHF. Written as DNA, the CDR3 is TGTGCCAGCAGCTCCGGACCTTCAAATTCACCCCTCCACTTT.

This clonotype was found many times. CDR3 region: CSAREGQGNNQPQHF. CDR3 bases: TGCAGTGCTAGAGAGGGTCAGGGTAATAATCAGCCCCAGCATTTT. The chain recombines TRBV20-1 with TRBJ1-5, with D perhaps matching TRBD1 (5 bases). This CDR3 is 15 amino acids long. Germline CDR1 is DFQATT and CDR2 is SNEGSKA (reference sequence). V was trimmed by 0 bases and J by 4 bases, leaving 13 bases between them.

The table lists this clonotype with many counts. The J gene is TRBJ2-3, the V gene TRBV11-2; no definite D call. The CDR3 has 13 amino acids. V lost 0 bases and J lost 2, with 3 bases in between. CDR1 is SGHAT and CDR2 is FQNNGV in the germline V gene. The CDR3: CASSLEYTDTQYF. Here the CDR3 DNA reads TGTGCCAGCAGCTTAGAATACACAGATACGCAGTATTTT.

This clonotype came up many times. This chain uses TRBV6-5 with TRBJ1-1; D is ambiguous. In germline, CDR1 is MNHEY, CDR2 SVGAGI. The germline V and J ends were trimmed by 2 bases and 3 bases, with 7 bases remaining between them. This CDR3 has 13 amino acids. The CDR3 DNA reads TGTGCCAGCAGTTACCTGGCTCACACTGAAGCTTTCTTT. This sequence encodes CASSYLAHTEAFF.

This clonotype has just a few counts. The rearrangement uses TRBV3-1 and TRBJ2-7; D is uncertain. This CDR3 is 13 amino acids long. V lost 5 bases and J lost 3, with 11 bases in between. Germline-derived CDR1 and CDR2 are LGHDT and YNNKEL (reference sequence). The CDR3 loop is CASSFSEGYEQYF. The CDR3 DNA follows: TGTGCCAGCAGCTTCTCGGAAGGCTACGAGCAGTACTTC.

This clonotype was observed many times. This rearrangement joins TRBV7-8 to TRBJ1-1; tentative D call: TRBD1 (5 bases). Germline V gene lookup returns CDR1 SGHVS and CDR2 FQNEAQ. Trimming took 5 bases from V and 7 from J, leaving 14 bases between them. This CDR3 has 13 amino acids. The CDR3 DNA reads TGTGCCAGCAGCCCACTCGGGGGAGGTGAAGCTTTCTTT. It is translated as CASSPLGGGEAFF.

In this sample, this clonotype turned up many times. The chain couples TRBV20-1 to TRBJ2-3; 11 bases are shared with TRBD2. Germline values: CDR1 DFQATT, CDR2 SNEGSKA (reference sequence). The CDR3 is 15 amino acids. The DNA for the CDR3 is TGCAGCGCCCTAGCGGGGGGACTAAGCACAGATACGCAGTATTTT. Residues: CSALAGGLSTDTQYF.

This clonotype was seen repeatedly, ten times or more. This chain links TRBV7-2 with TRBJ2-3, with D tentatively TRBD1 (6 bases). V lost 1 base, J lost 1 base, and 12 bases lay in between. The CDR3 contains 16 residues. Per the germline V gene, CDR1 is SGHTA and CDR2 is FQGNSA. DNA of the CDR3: TGTGCCAGCAGCTTAGAAGGCAGGGGCGGCACAGATACGCAGTATTTT. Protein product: CASSLEGRGGTDTQYF.

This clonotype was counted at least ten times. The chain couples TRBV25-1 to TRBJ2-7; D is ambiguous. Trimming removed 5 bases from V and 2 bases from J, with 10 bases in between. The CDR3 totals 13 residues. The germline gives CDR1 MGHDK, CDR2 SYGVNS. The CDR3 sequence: CASSLNSAYEQYF. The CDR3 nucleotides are TGTGCCAGCAGTTTGAACAGTGCCTACGAGCAGTACTTC.

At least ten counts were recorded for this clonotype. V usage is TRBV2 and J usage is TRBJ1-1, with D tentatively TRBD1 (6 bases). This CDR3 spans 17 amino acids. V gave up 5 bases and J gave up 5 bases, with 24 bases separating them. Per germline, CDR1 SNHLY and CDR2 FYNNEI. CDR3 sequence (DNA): TGTGCCAGCAGTCCTACCCAAGTATTAAAGGGGGGGACTGAAGCTTTCTTT. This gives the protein CASSPTQVLKGGTEAFF.

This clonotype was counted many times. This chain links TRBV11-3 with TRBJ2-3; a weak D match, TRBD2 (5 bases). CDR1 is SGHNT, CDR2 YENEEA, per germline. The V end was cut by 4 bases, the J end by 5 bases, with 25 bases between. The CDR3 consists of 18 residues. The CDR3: CASSSEPLGPLGEDTQYF. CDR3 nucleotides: TGTGCCAGCAGCTCCGAGCCCCTAGGACCCTTGGGAGAAGATACGCAGTATTTT. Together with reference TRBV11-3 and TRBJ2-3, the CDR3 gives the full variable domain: EAGVVQSPRYKIIEKKQPVAFWCNPISGHNTLYWYLQNLGQGPELLIRYENEEAVDDSQLPKDRFSAERLKGVDSTLKIQPAELGDSAVYLCASSSEPLGPLGEDTQYFGPGTRLTVL.

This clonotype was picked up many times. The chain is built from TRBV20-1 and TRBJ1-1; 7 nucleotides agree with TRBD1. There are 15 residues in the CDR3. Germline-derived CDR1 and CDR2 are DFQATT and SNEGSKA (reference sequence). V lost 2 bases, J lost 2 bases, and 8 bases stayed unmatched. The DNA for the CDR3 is TGCAGTGCTAGAAAACCCGGGACAGATAACACTGAAGCTTTCTTT. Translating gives CSARKPGTDNTEAFF.